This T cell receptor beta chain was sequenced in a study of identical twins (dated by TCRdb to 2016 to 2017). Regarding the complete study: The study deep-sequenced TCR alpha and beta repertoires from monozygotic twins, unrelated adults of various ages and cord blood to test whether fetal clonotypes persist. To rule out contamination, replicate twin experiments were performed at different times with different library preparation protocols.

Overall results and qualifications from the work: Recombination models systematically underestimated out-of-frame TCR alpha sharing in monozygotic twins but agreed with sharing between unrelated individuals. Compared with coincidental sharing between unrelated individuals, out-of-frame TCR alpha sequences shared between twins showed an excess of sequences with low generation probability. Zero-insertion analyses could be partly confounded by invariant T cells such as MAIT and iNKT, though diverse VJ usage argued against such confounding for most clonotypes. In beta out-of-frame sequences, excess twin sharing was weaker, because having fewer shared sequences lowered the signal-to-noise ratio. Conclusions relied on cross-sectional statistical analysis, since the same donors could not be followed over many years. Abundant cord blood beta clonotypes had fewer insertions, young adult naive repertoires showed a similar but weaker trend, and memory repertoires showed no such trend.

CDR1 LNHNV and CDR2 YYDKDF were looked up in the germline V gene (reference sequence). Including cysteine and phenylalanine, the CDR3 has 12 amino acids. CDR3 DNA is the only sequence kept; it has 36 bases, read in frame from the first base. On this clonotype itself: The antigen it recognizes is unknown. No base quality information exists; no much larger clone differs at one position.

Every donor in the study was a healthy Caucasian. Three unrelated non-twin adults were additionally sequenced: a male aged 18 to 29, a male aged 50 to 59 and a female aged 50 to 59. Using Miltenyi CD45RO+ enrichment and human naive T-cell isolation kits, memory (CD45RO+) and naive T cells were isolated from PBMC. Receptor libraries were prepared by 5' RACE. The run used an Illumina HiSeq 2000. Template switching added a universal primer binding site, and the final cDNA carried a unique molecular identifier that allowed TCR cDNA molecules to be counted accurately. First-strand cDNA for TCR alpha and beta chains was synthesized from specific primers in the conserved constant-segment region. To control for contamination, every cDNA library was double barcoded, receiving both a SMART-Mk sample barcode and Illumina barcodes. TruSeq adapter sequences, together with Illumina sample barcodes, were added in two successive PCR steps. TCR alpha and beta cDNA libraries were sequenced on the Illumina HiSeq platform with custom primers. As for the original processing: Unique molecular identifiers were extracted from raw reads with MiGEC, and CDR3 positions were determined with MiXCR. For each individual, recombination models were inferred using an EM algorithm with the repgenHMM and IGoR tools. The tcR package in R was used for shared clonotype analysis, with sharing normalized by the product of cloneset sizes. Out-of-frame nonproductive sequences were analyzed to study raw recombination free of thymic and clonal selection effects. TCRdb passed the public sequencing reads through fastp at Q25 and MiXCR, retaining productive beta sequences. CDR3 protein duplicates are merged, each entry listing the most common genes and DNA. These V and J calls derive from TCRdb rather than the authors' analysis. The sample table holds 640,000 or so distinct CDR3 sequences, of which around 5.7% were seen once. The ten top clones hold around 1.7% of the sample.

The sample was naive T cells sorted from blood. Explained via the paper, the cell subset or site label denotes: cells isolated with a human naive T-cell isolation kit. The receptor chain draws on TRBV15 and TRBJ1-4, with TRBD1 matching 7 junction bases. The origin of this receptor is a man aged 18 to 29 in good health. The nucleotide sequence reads TGTGCAACCGGGGCAGGGGGTGAAAAACTGTTTTTT. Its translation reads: CATGAGGEKLFF.